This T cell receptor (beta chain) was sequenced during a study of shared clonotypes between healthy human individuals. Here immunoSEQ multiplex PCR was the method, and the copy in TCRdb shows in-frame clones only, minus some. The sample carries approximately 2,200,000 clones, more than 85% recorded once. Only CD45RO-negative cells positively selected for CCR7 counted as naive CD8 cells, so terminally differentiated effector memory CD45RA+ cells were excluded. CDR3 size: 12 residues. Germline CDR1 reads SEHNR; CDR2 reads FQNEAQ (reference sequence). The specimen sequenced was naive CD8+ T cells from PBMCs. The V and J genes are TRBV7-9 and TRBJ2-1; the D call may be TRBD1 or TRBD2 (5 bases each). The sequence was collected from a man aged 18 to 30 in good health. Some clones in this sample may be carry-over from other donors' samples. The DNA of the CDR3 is TGTGCGGTGCAGGGACCCTACAATGAGCAGTTCTTC. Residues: CAVQGPYNEQFF.